Listed below are T cell receptor beta chains from one sample, sequenced in a study of T cells in localized non-small cell lung cancer. The repertoire was sequenced with immunoSEQ multiplex PCR; TCRdb's copy has only in-frame clones and lacks some. This table has 5,000 to 6,500 clones, 40% to 50% appearing once. The material sequenced was lung tumor tissue, taken before any cancer treatment. All receptors come from a woman between 35 and 75 years old with stage II squamous cell lung carcinoma. CDR3s leave out the opening cysteine and the closing phenylalanine or tryptophan.

cdr3_aa: ASRPEGARGTIY
v_call: TRBV11-3
cdr3_length: 12

cdr3_aa: ASSISRGTEAF
v_call: TRBV6-8
cdr3_length: 11

cdr3_aa: ASSYSTSGGSSYEQY
v_call: TRBV6-8
cdr3_length: 15

cdr3_aa: ASSLGGVNTEAF
v_call: TRBV4-2
cdr3_length: 12

cdr3_aa: ATSRGRKADQPQH
v_call: TRBV15
cdr3_length: 13

cdr3_aa: ASSFLSGGYEQY
v_call: TRBV28
cdr3_length: 12

cdr3_aa: ASGRQGGGYT
v_call: TRBV19
cdr3_length: 10

cdr3_aa: ASSDPGSGGYT
v_call: TRBV6-8
cdr3_length: 11

cdr3_aa: ASSTGTGRNTEAF
v_call: TRBV19
cdr3_length: 13

cdr3_aa: SVQGRDNQPQH
v_call: TRBV29-1
cdr3_length: 11

cdr3_aa: ASSLHFSGDSHGYT
v_call: TRBV28
cdr3_length: 14

cdr3_aa: ASGRPGGIQY
v_call: TRBV6-8
cdr3_length: 10

cdr3_aa: ASSLVGSNEKLF
v_call: TRBV28
cdr3_length: 12

cdr3_aa: ASSQGNRGSYEQY
v_call: TRBV1
cdr3_length: 13

cdr3_aa: ASSLGGIGLTEAF
v_call: TRBV19
cdr3_length: 13

cdr3_aa: ASSYRDFRGISGANVLT
v_call: TRBV6-8
cdr3_length: 17

cdr3_aa: AWGIQGTYGYT
v_call: TRBV30
cdr3_length: 11

cdr3_aa: ASSPGTINNEQF
v_call: TRBV19
cdr3_length: 12

cdr3_aa: ASSESTSGYTDTQY
v_call: TRBV10-1
cdr3_length: 14

cdr3_aa: ASSIFPGLNTEAF
v_call: TRBV19
cdr3_length: 13

cdr3_aa: ASSYGGQPQH
v_call: TRBV19
cdr3_length: 10

cdr3_aa: ASSPGIGQPQH
v_call: TRBV2
cdr3_length: 11

cdr3_aa: ASSLGQFEAF
v_call: TRBV28
cdr3_length: 10

cdr3_aa: ASSPEGGNTEAF
v_call: TRBV2
cdr3_length: 12

cdr3_aa: ATSREFERIPNSGANVLT
v_call: TRBV15
cdr3_length: 18

cdr3_aa: ASTSGASPGGNTIY
v_call: TRBV11-3
cdr3_length: 14

cdr3_aa: ASSIDSRRYT
v_call: TRBV19
cdr3_length: 10

cdr3_aa: ARTGTNRETQY
v_call: TRBV9
cdr3_length: 11

cdr3_aa: ASSPTGSGDYEQY
v_call: TRBV6-8
cdr3_length: 13

cdr3_aa: ASSPGQQTYGYT
v_call: TRBV6-8
cdr3_length: 12

cdr3_aa: ACHRGGNEKLF
v_call: TRBV30
cdr3_length: 11

cdr3_aa: ASSPVGTSVDIAYEQY
v_call: TRBV18
cdr3_length: 16